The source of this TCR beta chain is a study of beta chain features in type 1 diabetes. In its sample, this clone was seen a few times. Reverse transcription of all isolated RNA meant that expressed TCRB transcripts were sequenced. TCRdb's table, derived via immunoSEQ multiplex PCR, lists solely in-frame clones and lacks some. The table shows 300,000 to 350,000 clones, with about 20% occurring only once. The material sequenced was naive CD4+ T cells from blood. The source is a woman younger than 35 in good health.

The CDR3 DNA reads as TGCAGCGTGCTCACAGGACCGAACACTGAAGCTTTCTTT. This encodes CSVLTGPNTEAFF. The chain links TRBV29-1 to TRBJ1-1, with a possible D match to TRBD1 (5 bases). Germline assignment: CDR1 SQVTM and CDR2 ANQGSEA. V lost 6 bases and J lost 1, with 12 bases in between. This CDR3 contains 13 residues.